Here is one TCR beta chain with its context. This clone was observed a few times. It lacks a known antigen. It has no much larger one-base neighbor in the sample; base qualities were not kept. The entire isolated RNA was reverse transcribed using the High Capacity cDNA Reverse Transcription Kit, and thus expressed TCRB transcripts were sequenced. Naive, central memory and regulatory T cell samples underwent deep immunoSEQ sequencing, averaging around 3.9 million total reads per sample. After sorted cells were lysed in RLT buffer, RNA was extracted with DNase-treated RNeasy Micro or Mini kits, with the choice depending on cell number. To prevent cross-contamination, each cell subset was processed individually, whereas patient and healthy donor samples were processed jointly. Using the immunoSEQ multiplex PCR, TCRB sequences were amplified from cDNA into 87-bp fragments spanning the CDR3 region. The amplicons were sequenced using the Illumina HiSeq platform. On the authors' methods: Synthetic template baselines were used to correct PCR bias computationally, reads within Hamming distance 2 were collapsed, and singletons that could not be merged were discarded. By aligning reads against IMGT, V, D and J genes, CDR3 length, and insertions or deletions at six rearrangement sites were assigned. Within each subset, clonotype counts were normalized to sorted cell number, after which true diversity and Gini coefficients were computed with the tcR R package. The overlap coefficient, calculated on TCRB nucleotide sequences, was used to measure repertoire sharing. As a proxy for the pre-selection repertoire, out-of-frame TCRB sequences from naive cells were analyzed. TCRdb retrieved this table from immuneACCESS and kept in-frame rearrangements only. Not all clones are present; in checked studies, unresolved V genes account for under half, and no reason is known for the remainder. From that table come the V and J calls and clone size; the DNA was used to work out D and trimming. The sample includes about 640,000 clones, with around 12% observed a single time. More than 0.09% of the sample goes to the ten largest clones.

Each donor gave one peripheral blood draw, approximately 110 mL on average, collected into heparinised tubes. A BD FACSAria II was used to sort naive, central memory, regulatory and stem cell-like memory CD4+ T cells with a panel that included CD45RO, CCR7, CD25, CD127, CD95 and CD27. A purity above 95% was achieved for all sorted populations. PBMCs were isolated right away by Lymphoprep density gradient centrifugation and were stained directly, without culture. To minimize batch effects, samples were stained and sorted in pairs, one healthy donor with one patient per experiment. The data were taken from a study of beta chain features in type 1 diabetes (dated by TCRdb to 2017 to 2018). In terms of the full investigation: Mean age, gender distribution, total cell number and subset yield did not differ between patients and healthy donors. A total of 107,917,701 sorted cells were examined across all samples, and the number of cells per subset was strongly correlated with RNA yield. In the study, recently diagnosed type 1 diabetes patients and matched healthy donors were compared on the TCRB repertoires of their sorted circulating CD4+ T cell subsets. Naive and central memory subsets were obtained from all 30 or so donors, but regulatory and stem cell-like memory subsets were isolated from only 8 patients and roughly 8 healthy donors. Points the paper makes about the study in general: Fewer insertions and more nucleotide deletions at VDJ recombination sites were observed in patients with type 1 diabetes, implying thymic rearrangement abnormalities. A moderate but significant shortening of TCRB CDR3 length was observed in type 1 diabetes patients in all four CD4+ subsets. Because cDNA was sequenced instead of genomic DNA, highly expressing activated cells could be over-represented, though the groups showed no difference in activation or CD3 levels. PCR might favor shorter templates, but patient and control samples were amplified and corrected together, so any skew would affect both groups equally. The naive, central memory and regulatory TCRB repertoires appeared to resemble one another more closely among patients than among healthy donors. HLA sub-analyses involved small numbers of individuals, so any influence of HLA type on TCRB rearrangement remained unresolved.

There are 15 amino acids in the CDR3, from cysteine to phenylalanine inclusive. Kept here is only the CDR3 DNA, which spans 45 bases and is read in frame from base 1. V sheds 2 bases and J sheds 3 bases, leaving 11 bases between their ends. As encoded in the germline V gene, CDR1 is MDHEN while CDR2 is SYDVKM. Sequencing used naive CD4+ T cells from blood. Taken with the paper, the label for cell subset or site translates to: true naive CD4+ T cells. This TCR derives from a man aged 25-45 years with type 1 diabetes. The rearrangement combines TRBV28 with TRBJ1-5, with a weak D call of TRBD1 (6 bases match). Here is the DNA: TGTGCCAGCAGTTTACAGGGGAAGAACAATCAGCCCCAGCATTTT. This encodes CASSLQGKNNQPQHF. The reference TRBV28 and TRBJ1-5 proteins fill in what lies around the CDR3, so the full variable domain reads DVKVTQSSRYLVKRTGEKVFLECVQDMDHENMFWYRQDPGLGLRLIYFSYDVKMKEKGDIPEGYSVSREKKERFSLILESASTNQTSMYLCASSLQGKNNQPQHFGDGTRLSIL.